This TCR beta chain was retrieved from a study of CD8 T cells in ankylosing spondylitis (TCRdb year 2017). About the investigation overall: The study profiled T cell receptor beta repertoires in healthy donors and ankylosing spondylitis patients to find disease-linked TCR variants. The full study cohort comprised 20 to 30 ankylosing spondylitis patients and some 110 healthy donors. Peripheral blood samples were taken, and synovial fluid was additionally collected from ankylosing spondylitis patients.

Instrument on record: Illumina HiSeq 2500. TCR beta libraries were prepared by quantitative 5'-RACE with molecular barcodes. The original methods were these. A new computational method, built on a probabilistic model of VDJ rearrangement, was used to identify disease-linked TCR variants. TCRdb reprocessing: public reads trimmed at Q25 with fastp, clones called with MiXCR, in-frame beta chains kept. Every entry covers one CDR3 protein and lists the most common genes and DNA from its rows. For this entry, the V and J calls and clone size follow TCRdb and not the study's own pipeline. The sample includes 150,000 to 200,000 distinct CDR3 sequences, with 10% to 15% observed a single time. 9.5% to 11% of the sample is held by the ten biggest clonotypes. This clonotype was counted a few times. Which antigen it targets is not known. There are no base qualities to consult, and no much larger clone falls within one base.

What the study reported, not specific to this receptor: A TCR beta motif made up of several highly homologous amino acid variants appeared to be characteristic of blood from ankylosing spondylitis patients. Some of the motif variants had been reported before in the synovial fluid and blood of reactive arthritis patients, a finding that suggests common disease-initiation mechanisms. The disease-linked clones were reported as significantly enriched in matched synovial fluid samples from ankylosing spondylitis patients. The disease-linked clones showed a CD8+ phenotype and occurred at relatively low frequencies in peripheral blood.

The specimen was blood, either unsorted or a sorted T cell fraction (not recorded which). The TCR sequence derives from a female donor with ankylosing spondylitis or in good health (not recorded which).

For the CDR3, the sequence is CASSTGTRETQYF. In nucleotides, the sequence is TGTGCCAGCAGCACTGGGACGAGAGAGACCCAGTACTTC. The chain uses TRBV7-8 and TRBJ2-5; the D gene is tentatively TRBD1 or TRBD2, each matching 5 bases. The CDR3 starts with the cysteine, ends with the phenylalanine, and has 13 residues. The only DNA kept is the CDR3, 39 bases in frame from the first base. The junction shows trimming of 5 bases on V and 4 bases on J, plus 11 bases between the germline ends. According to the germline V gene, CDR1 reads SGHVS and CDR2 reads FQNEAQ.